The entry below describes one T cell receptor beta chain. With V trimmed by 7 bases and J by 1 base, 7 bases remained unmatched. The CDR3 is 15 residues long. CDR1 SGHTS and CDR2 YDEGEE come from the germline V gene. The data belong to a study of T cell responses to AZD1222 COVID-19 vaccine. TCRdb keeps only in-frame clones here, not all; method: immunoSEQ multiplex PCR. The sample yields roughly 40,000 clones, 88% seen once. The J gene is TRBJ1-5, the V gene TRBV5-8; 8 bases map to TRBD1. This sequence originates from an adult who received the AZD1222 COVID-19 vaccine. This material consisted of peripheral blood, taken 28 days after the second AZD1222 dose. CDR3 bases: TGTGCCAGCTATGGACAGGGAGAGAGCAATCAGCCCCAGCATTTT. As protein: CASYGQGESNQPQHF.